The 17 T cell receptor beta chains given below trace back to one sample, sequenced in a study of blood T cell repertoires in COVID-19 (TCRdb year 2020). The method was the immunoSEQ multiplex PCR assay. TCRdb retrieved this table from immuneACCESS and kept in-frame rearrangements only. Not all clones are present; in checked studies, unresolved V genes account for under half, and no reason is known for the remainder. Recorded for this sample are some 150,000 clones; 85% to 90% of them occurred a single time. The ten top clones hold roughly 37% of the sample. Material for sequencing was peripheral blood. These receptors were obtained from a man in his fifties who had recovered from COVID-19.

This chain links TRBV18 with TRBJ2-3; 9 bases are shared with TRBD1. After removal of 2 bases from V and 2 bases from J, the junction contained 2 bases not matched to a gene. Per the germline V gene, CDR1 is KGHSH and CDR2 is LQKENI. The CDR3 has 15 amino acids. The CDR3 protein is CASSPGTGPTDTQYF. In DNA form, the CDR3 reads TGTGCCAGCTCACCAGGGACAGGGCCCACAGATACGCAGTATTTT.

V gene TRBV10-2 combines with J gene TRBJ1-2; TRBD1 aligns across 9 bases. Per germline, CDR1 WSHSY and CDR2 SAAADI. CDR3 size: 15 residues. V trimming: 4 bases; J trimming: 8 bases; junction bases outside the gene matches: 11. The DNA for the CDR3 is TGCGCCAGCAGTGTTGGAGTACAGGGGGCGCGGGGCTACACCTTC. It yields the protein CASSVGVQGARGYTF.

The CDR3 sequence: CASGLGGPLTDTQYF. The CDR3 bases are TGTGCTAGTGGTTTAGGGGGCCCGCTCACCGATACGCAGTATTTT. This chain links TRBV12-5 with TRBJ2-3; 7 nucleotides line up with TRBD1. The germline CDR1 and CDR2 sequences are LGHNT and FRNRAP. This CDR3 has 15 residues. J lost 6 bases, V lost 3 bases, and 9 bases had no gene match.

This chain joins TRBV3-1 (or the pseudogene TRBV3-2) and TRBJ2-1, with 12 bases matching TRBD2. V was pared by 7 bases and J by 8 bases, with 12 bases of the junction left unmatched. The germline V gene encodes CDR1 LGHDT and CDR2 YNNKEL (reference sequence). This CDR3 comprises 16 residues. The CDR3 region has the DNA TGTGCCAGCACGACTAGCGGGGGCCCTACTACGGATGAGCAGTTCTTC. Encoded protein: CASTTSGGPTTDEQFF.

J is TRBJ1-2 and V is TRBV7-6; 12 nucleotides align to TRBD1. There are 16 residues in the CDR3. Per germline, CDR1 SGHVS and CDR2 FNYEAQ. After removal of 1 base from V and 8 bases from J, the junction contained 8 bases not matched to a gene. This CDR3 is CASSLEPGQGAQGYTF. The CDR3 DNA reads as TGTGCCAGCAGCTTAGAACCGGGACAGGGGGCTCAAGGCTACACCTTC.

The chain links TRBV9 to TRBJ2-7; 9 bases match TRBD2. V trimming: 4 bases; J trimming: 4 bases; junction bases outside the gene matches: 9. The CDR3 covers 15 residues. From germline, CDR1 is SGDLS and CDR2 YYNGEE. The DNA for the CDR3 is TGTGCCAGCAGCCATACGGCGGGGGGGATTTACGAGCAGTACTTC. This gives the protein CASSHTAGGIYEQYF.

This chain joins TRBV4-3 and TRBJ1-3; a possible D gene is TRBD1 (5 bases). CDR1 and CDR2 from the germline V gene are LGHNA and YSLEER. Deletions cut 4 bases from V and 3 bases from J, with 13 bases between. The CDR3 spans 15 residues. CDR3 in DNA: TGCGCCAGCAGCCCCGGGGCGCGGGGTGGAAACACCATATATTTT. Protein: CASSPGARGGNTIYF.

The chain links TRBV5-1 to TRBJ1-5; D unclear. V was shortened by 0 bases and J by 2 bases, with 3 bases between the two germline ends. CDR1 and CDR2 (germline): SGHRS, YFSETQ. The CDR3 is made up of 13 amino acids. The CDR3 bases are TGCGCCAGCAGCTTGGCCGGCAATCAGCCCCAGCATTTT. As protein: CASSLAGNQPQHF.

This clone appeared a single time. This rearrangement joins TRBV7-3 to TRBJ2-2; 7 bases are shared with TRBD2. The germline gives CDR1 SGHTA, CDR2 FQGTGA. The CDR3 runs to 16 residues. V lost 1 base, J lost 7 bases, and 9 bases stayed unmatched. The CDR3 DNA is TGTGCCAGCAGCTTAATGAGTCGCGGGGGTTTCGGGGAGCTGTTTTTT. Protein: CASSLMSRGGFGELFF.

The CDR3 sequence is CASSDELAAHYNEQFF. In nucleotides, the CDR3 is TGTGCCAGCAGCGACGAACTAGCGGCGCATTACAATGAGCAGTTCTTC. The gene calls are TRBV7-3 and TRBJ2-1; 8 bases line up with TRBD2. Trimming cost V 5 bases and J 4 bases; bases outside gene matches: 10. Germline loops: CDR1 SGHTA, CDR2 FQGTGA. This CDR3 has 16 residues. The full variable domain, with the rest looked up from reference TRBV7-3 and TRBJ2-1, is GAGVSQTPSNKVTEKGKYVELRCDPISGHTALYWYRQSLGQGPEFLIYFQGTGAADDSGLPNDRFFAVRPEGSVSTLKIQRTERGDSAVYLCASSDELAAHYNEQFFGPGTRLTVL.

The rearrangement links TRBV5-1 to TRBJ2-1, with TRBD1 identical over 8 bases. The V gene's germline CDR1 is SGHRS and CDR2 YFSETQ. The CDR3 spans 15 residues. V shed 7 bases and J 3 bases; nucleotides not matched to a gene: 9. The CDR3 protein is CASQPGDRYYNEQFF. The CDR3 region has the DNA TGCGCCAGCCAACCGGGGGACAGGTACTACAATGAGCAGTTCTTC. The entire variable domain, with the rest obtained from reference TRBV5-1 and TRBJ2-1, is as follows: KAGVTQTPRYLIKTRGQQVTLSCSPISGHRSVSWYQQTPGQGLQFLFEYFSETQRNKGNFPGRFSGRQFSNSRSEMNVSTLELGDSALYLCASQPGDRYYNEQFFGPGTRLTVL.

This clone was counted once. The V call is TRBV2, the J call TRBJ2-1, with 12 bases fitting TRBD2. J was trimmed by 3 bases and V by 3 bases; bases with no gene match: 12. The CDR3 runs 19 residues. CDR1 and CDR2 (germline): SNHLY, FYNNEI. CDR3 DNA: TGTGCCAGCAGTGACTTCGGGCTAGCGGGGGGGCCGATCTACAATGAGCAGTTCTTC. Protein: CASSDFGLAGGPIYNEQFF.

The rearrangement links TRBV18 to TRBJ1-1, with 7 positions matching TRBD1. V lost 2 bases, J lost 1 base, and 1 base stayed unmatched. Germline CDR1 reads KGHSH; CDR2 reads LQKENI. CDR3 length equals 14 residues. Here the CDR3 reads CASSPGQANTEAFF. CDR3 bases: TGTGCCAGCTCACCAGGACAGGCGAACACTGAAGCTTTCTTT.

V is TRBV19 and J is TRBJ2-5; 7 bases align to TRBD2. Germline values: CDR1 LNHDA, CDR2 SQIVND (reference sequence). The CDR3 has 15 amino acids. The J segment lost 3 bases and the V segment lost 2 bases, leaving 6 bases of the junction unmatched. The CDR3 loop is CASSIMRGNKETQYF. CDR3 coding DNA: TGTGCCAGTAGTATAATGCGGGGGAATAAAGAGACCCAGTACTTC.

A note on this clone: The same CDR3 arises from other DNA sequences in this sample as well. The chain carries TRBV5-1 and TRBJ1-1; unclear D gene. The CDR3 totals 13 residues. The ends were cut back, 0 bases at V and 5 bases at J, with 8 bases in the middle. Germline values: CDR1 SGHRS, CDR2 YFSETQ. CDR3 bases: TGCGCCAGCAGCTTGGGCGGGGATACTGAAGCTTTCTTT. Encoded protein: CASSLGGDTEAFF.

The chain couples TRBV6-5 to TRBJ1-6; no clear D. The CDR3 loop spans 13 amino acids. Germline values: CDR1 MNHEY, CDR2 SVGAGI. Trimming took off 5 bases at V and 7 bases at J, with 9 bases between the two ends. The CDR3 loop reads CASSIRRNSPLHF. The CDR3, as DNA: TGTGCCAGCAGTATAAGGCGGAATTCACCCCTCCACTTT.

The rearrangement uses TRBV21-1 and TRBJ2-1; the DNA was not compared with TRBD1, the D call given in the table. TRBV21-1 is a pseudogene. The CDR3 extends over 20 amino acids. The CDR3: CASSTRNAFFRGQEKDEQFF. CDR3 coding DNA: TGTGCCAGCAGCACAAGAAATGCCTTTTTCCGGGGACAGGAGAAGGATGAGCAGTTCTTC.